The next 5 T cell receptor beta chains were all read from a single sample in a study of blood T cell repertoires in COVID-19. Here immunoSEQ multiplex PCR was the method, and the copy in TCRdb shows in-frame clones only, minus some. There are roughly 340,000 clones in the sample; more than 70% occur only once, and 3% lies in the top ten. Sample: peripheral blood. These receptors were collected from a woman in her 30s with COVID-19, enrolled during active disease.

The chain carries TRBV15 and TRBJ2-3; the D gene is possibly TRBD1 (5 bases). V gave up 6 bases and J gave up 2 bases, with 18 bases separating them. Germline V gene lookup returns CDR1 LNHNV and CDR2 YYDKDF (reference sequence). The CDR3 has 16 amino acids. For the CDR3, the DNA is TGTGCCACCAGAGGACCATTGGGGCCCGACACAGATACGCAGTATTTT. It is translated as CATRGPLGPDTDTQYF.

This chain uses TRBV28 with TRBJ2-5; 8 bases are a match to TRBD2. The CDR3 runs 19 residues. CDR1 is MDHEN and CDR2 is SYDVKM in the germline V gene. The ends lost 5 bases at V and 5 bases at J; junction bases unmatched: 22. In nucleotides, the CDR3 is TGTGCCAGCAGTCTCCGCAGAGTAGCGGGGTCACCTTGGGGGGAGACCCAGTACTTC. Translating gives CASSLRRVAGSPWGETQYF.

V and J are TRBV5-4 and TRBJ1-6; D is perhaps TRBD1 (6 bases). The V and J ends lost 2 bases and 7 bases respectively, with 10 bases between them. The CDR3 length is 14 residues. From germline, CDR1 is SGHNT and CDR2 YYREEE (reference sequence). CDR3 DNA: TGTGCCAGCAGCTTCGGACAGTTAAATTCACCCCTCCACTTT. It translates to CASSFGQLNSPLHF.

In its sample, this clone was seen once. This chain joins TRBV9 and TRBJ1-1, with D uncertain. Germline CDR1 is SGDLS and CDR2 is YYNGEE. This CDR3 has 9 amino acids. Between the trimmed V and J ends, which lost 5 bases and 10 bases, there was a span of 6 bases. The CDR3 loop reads CASSPRAFF. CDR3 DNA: TGTGCCAGCAGTCCCAGAGCTTTCTTT.

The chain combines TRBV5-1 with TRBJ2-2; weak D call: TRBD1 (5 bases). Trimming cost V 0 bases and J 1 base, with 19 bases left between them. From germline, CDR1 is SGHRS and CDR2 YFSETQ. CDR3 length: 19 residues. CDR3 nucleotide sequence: TGCGCCAGCAGCTTGGCCCCCTTGGGCGCCAGGGAGAACACCGGGGAGCTGTTTTTT. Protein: CASSLAPLGARENTGELFF.